The clone carrying this T cell receptor beta chain has just a few counts. Germline CDR1 GTSNPN, CDR2 SVGIG (reference sequence). Trimming took 2 bases from V and 6 from J, leaving 10 bases between them. The CDR3 is 12 amino acids. The data were obtained in a study of shared clonotypes between healthy human individuals. The data were produced by immunoSEQ multiplex PCR, yet TCRdb's version contains in-frame clones alone and is incomplete. The table records 950,000 to 1,300,000 clones, more than 65% of them present only once. The genes are TRBV30 and TRBJ1-1; D perhaps matches TRBD1 (6 bases). What was sequenced was memory CD4+ T cells sorted from blood. The subset here: CD45RA-negative fraction. The TCR originated in a man aged 18-30 years in good health. The CDR3 sequence: CAWSSDSPEAFF. Here the CDR3 DNA reads TGTGCCTGGAGTTCGGACAGCCCTGAAGCTTTCTTT. Based on the CDR3 plus reference TRBV30 and TRBJ1-1, the full variable domain is SQTIHQWPATLVQPVGSPLSLECTVEGTSNPNLYWYRQAAGRGLQLLFYSVGIGQISSEVPQNLSASRPQDRQFILSSKKLLLSDSGFYLCAWSSDSPEAFFGQGTRLTVV.